This T cell receptor (beta chain) was identified in a study of cytomegalovirus exposure and HLA in healthy donors. Researchers ran the PCR with 60 Vbeta and 13 Jbeta primers. Method: immunoSEQ multiplex PCR; TCRdb's copy keeps in-frame clones and lacks some. The table lists more than 90,000 clones, roughly 68% of them singletons. Findings and limits, study-wide: Across donors, most TCRs were seen rarely, yet some public ones were widespread.

In nominal health when sampled, donors likely had unrecorded immune exposures nonetheless. Trimming removed 0 bases at V and 1 base at J, with 8 bases between. The CDR3 spans 14 residues. Germline V lookup: CDR1 SGDLS, CDR2 YYNGEE. As regards this clone: Its antigen is unknown.

Material for sequencing was PBMCs. The chain is built from TRBV9 and TRBJ2-7, with D perhaps matching TRBD1 (6 bases). This clonotype was sampled from a young man in good health and CMV-seropositive. CDR3 nucleotides: TGTGCCAGCAGCGTAGGTAGGGGGTCCTACGAGCAGTACTTC. Translation gives CASSVGRGSYEQYF.